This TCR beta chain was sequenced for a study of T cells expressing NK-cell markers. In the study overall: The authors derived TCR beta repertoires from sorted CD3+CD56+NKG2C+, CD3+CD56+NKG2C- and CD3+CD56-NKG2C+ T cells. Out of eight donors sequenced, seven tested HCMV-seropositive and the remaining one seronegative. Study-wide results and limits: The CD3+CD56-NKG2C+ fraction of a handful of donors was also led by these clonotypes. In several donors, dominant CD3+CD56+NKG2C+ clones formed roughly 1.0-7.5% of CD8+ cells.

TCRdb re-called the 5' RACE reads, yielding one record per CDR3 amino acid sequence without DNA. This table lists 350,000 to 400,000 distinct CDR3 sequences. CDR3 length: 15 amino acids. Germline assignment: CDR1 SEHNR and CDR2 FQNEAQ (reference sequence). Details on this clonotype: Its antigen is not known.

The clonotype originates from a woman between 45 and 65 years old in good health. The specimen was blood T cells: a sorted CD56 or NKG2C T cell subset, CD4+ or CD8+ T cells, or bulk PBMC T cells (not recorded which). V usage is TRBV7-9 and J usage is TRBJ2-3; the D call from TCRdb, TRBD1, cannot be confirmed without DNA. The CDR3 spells CASSLGDRNTDTQYF.